This entry lists 10 T cell receptor beta chains sequenced from one sample in a study of T cell responses to AZD1222 COVID-19 vaccine. The repertoire was sequenced with immunoSEQ multiplex PCR; TCRdb's copy has only in-frame clones and lacks some. The table shows 95,000 to 100,000 clones, with more than 85% occurring only once. The source material was peripheral blood, sampled on day 0 of AZD1222 vaccination. These receptors all come from an adult in good health.

This chain uses TRBV28 with TRBJ1-2; 7 bases agree with TRBD1. CDR1 is MDHEN, CDR2 SYDVKM, per germline. CDR3 length: 14 amino acids. The ends lost 6 bases at V and 3 bases at J; junction bases unmatched: 7. The CDR3 region is CASRQGGSDYGYTF. CDR3 sequence (DNA): TGTGCCAGCAGGCAGGGGGGGTCGGACTATGGCTACACCTTC.

The chain carries TRBV27 and TRBJ2-7; 10 nucleotides align to TRBD1. Germline V gives CDR1 MNHEY, CDR2 SMNVEV (reference sequence). This CDR3 spans 15 amino acids. With 2 bases clipped from V and 7 bases from J, the junction kept 8 bases outside the gene matches. The CDR3 bases are TGTGCCAGCAGTTTAGCAGGGACAGGGGAGGGTGAGCAGTACTTC. Its translation: CASSLAGTGEGEQYF.

V is TRBV11-2 and J is TRBJ2-7; the match to TRBD1 covers 7 bases. Germline lookup yields CDR1 SGHAT and CDR2 FQNNGV. J gave up 6 bases and V 1 base, and 9 bases lay outside the gene matches. The CDR3 is 15 amino acids. CDR3: CASSLVQGKTGEQYF. For the CDR3, the DNA is TGTGCCAGCAGCTTAGTACAGGGGAAGACGGGCGAGCAGTACTTC.

J is TRBJ1-6 and V is TRBV30; 9 bases are shared with TRBD1. Germline CDR1 is GTSNPN and CDR2 is SVGIG (reference sequence). This CDR3 is built from 14 residues. V trimming: 4 bases; J trimming: 7 bases; junction bases outside the gene matches: 5. CDR3 sequence: CAWNRDRVNSPLHF. CDR3 sequence (DNA): TGTGCCTGGAACCGGGACAGGGTGAATTCACCCCTCCACTTT. Full variable domain (rest looked up from reference TRBV30 and TRBJ1-6): SQTIHQWPATLVQPVGSPLSLECTVEGTSNPNLYWYRQAAGRGLQLLFYSVGIGQISSEVPQNLSASRPQDRQFILSSKKLLLSDSGFYLCAWNRDRVNSPLHFGNGTRLTVT.

The CDR3 here is CASSLRGGSSYEQYF. CDR3 in DNA: TGCGCCAGCAGCTTGCGGGGAGGTTCCTCCTACGAGCAGTACTTC. The chain combines TRBV5-1 with TRBJ2-7; D perhaps matches TRBD2 (6 bases). The CDR3 length is 15 residues. V gave up 1 base and J gave up 0 bases, with 11 bases separating them. Germline V CDR1 and CDR2: SGHRS, YFSETQ. Drawing the rest from reference TRBV5-1 and TRBJ2-7, the complete variable domain is KAGVTQTPRYLIKTRGQQVTLSCSPISGHRSVSWYQQTPGQGLQFLFEYFSETQRNKGNFPGRFSGRQFSNSRSEMNVSTLELGDSALYLCASSLRGGSSYEQYFGPGTRLTVT.

Of note for this clone: At one end the junction does not follow the germline gene, possibly because of a read error. V gene TRBV13 combines with J gene TRBJ2-7, with TRBD1 matching 10 bases. CDR1 PRHDT and CDR2 FYEKMQ come from the germline V gene (reference sequence). The CDR3 is 14 residues long. CDR3 coding DNA: TGTGCCAGCAGATTAGGGACAGGGGACTCCGAGCAGTACTTC. Amino acids: CASRLGTGDSEQYF.

V and J are TRBV28 and TRBJ1-2; D gene unclear. The germline V gene has CDR1 MDHEN and CDR2 SYDVKM. V gave up 5 bases and J gave up 7 bases, with 11 bases separating them. The CDR3 has 12 residues. The CDR3, as DNA: TGTGCCAGCAGTCCGGTTTTTTTTGGCTACACCTTC. Translated, it gives CASSPVFFGYTF.

The chain recombines TRBV10-3 with TRBJ2-2, with a possible D match to TRBD2 (6 bases). The V gene lost 0 bases and the J gene lost 4 bases, with 21 bases spanning the gap. The CDR3 runs to 19 residues. Germline assignment: CDR1 ENHRY and CDR2 SYGVKD. In nucleotides, the CDR3 is TGTGCCATCAGTGAGTCATCCCGCGCCCGAGCGGGTGGCACCGGGGAGCTGTTTTTT. Translated, it gives CAISESSRARAGGTGELFF.

The chain combines TRBV7-2 with TRBJ1-2; TRBD1 is a possible D gene (5 bases). This CDR3 has 14 residues. The V and J ends lost 4 bases and 4 bases respectively, with 13 bases between them. The V gene's germline CDR1 is SGHTA and CDR2 FQGNSA. The CDR3 here is CASSSQGLLYGYTF. The CDR3 coding sequence is TGTGCCAGCAGCTCCCAGGGACTGCTCTATGGCTACACCTTC. Looking up the rest from reference TRBV7-2 and TRBJ1-2 gives the full variable domain: GAGVSQSPSNKVTEKGKDVELRCDPISGHTALYWYRQSLGQGLEFLIYFQGNSAPDKSGLPSDRFSAERTGGSVSTLTIQRTQQEDSAVYLCASSSQGLLYGYTFGSGTRLTVV.

The chain is built from TRBV6-6 and TRBJ1-2, with D possibly matching TRBD1 (5 bases). CDR1 MNHNY and CDR2 SVGAGI come from the germline V gene (reference sequence). With 2 bases removed from V and 5 bases from J, the gap between germline ends came to 12 bases. The CDR3 length is 14 residues. CDR3 sequence: CASSYNQGRYGYTF. The CDR3 DNA is TGTGCCAGCAGTTACAACCAGGGTCGGTATGGCTACACCTTC.